A single sample is the source of the 20 T cell receptor beta chains below, sequenced in a study of post-analysis software for immune sequencing data. These receptors have no identified antigens. TCR beta libraries were prepared from cDNA with unique molecular identifiers. MiXCR, run by TCRdb on the PCR reads, gives a single entry per CDR3 protein. The sample shows 800,000 to 950,000 distinct CDR3 sequences, roughly 50% of them seen only once. Findings and limits, study-wide: Among a handful of TRBV segments more frequent in patients than controls were TRBV5-6, TRBV5-1 and TRBV20-1.

Material: blood. The receptors stem from a girl aged 5-17 years with multiple sclerosis.

In this sample, this clonotype turned up a few times. The chain combines TRBV29-1 with TRBJ2-7; unclear D gene. CDR3 size: 12 residues. The ends were cut back, 7 bases at V and 5 bases at J, with 15 bases in the middle. The germline gives CDR1 SQVTM, CDR2 ANQGSEA. The CDR3: CSAEGQFDEQYF. Here the CDR3 DNA reads TGCAGCGCCGAAGGGCAATTTGACGAGCAGTACTTC.

A few counts support this clonotype. The chain employs TRBV18 and TRBJ2-7; D gene ambiguous. This CDR3 region has 12 residues. Trimming took off 3 bases at V and 2 bases at J, with 5 bases between the two ends. Germline V gene lookup returns CDR1 KGHSH and CDR2 LQKENI. CDR3 loop: CASSPDAYEQYF. The CDR3 DNA reads TGTGCCAGCTCACCTGACGCCTACGAGCAGTACTTC.

This clonotype showed up just a few times. The rearrangement uses TRBV7-3 and TRBJ2-1, with D possibly called TRBD1 or TRBD2 (6 bases each). Trimming pared 2 bases from V and 5 bases from J, leaving 10 bases between. From germline, CDR1 is SGHTA and CDR2 FQGTGA. The CDR3 spans 14 residues. The CDR3 DNA reads as TGTGCCAGCAGCTTAGGGGGGCCCAACAATGAGCAGTTCTTC. Its protein is CASSLGGPNNEQFF.

Only a few counts were recorded for this clonotype. This sequence joins TRBV29-1 and TRBJ2-7; 8 bases are a match to TRBD1. There are 16 residues in the CDR3. Per germline, CDR1 SQVTM and CDR2 ANQGSEA. V gave up 2 bases and J gave up 1 base; unmatched junction bases: 10. The CDR3 nucleotides read TGCAGCGTTGAAAAACCATTCGGACAGGGTTCCTACGAGCAGTACTTC. It specifies CSVEKPFGQGSYEQYF.

The gene calls are TRBV5-1 and TRBJ2-2, with 9 bases identical to TRBD1. This CDR3 spans 15 amino acids. J gave up 3 bases and V 1 base, and 1 base lay outside the gene matches. Germline CDR1 SGHRS, CDR2 YFSETQ. The CDR3 reads CASSLWDRDTGELFF. DNA of the CDR3: TGCGCCAGCAGCTTGTGGGACAGGGACACCGGGGAGCTGTTTTTT.

This chain uses TRBV7-7 with TRBJ2-3; tentative D call: TRBD2 (6 bases). Trimming removed 5 bases at V and 6 bases at J, with 18 bases between. Germline V CDR1 and CDR2: SSHAT, FNYEAQ (reference sequence). The CDR3 spans 15 residues. The CDR3 sequence is CASSLGLLLGDTQYF. For the CDR3, the DNA is TGTGCCAGCAGCCTGGGACTCCTGCTGGGGGATACGCAGTATTTT.

In this sample, this clonotype turned up a few times. The chain combines TRBV27 with TRBJ2-7; 11 bases are a match to TRBD1. Germline CDR1 reads MNHEY; CDR2 reads SMNVEV (reference sequence). With 4 bases clipped from V and 2 bases from J, the junction kept 1 base outside the gene matches. This CDR3 has 14 residues. The CDR3 sequence: CASSWDRGAYEQYF. The DNA for the CDR3 is TGTGCCAGCAGTTGGGACAGGGGGGCCTACGAGCAGTACTTC.

The V and J genes are TRBV5-1 and TRBJ1-2; 10 nucleotides align to TRBD1. The CDR3 spans 17 residues. Germline V CDR1 and CDR2: SGHRS, YFSETQ. V lost 3 bases to trimming and J lost 1 base; unmatched junction nucleotides: 9. The CDR3 is CASSWKTGTGDNYGYTF. As DNA, the CDR3 is TGCGCCAGCAGCTGGAAAACCGGGACAGGGGATAACTATGGCTACACCTTC.

This clonotype was seen a handful of times. CDR3 DNA sequence: TGCAGTGCTAGAGATGGACTAGTATCGCAAGAGACCCAGTACTTC. Translating it yields CSARDGLVSQETQYF. V is TRBV20-1 and J is TRBJ2-5, with 7 bases that match TRBD2. CDR3 length equals 15 residues. V trimming: 0 bases; J trimming: 2 bases; junction bases outside the gene matches: 6. Germline lookup yields CDR1 DFQATT and CDR2 SNEGSKA (reference sequence).

The count of this clonotype is one. This chain joins TRBV7-6 and TRBJ2-1; 7 nucleotides align to TRBD2. The CDR3 is 16 residues long. The V segment lost 3 bases and the J segment 4 bases; nucleotides outside the gene matches: 9. The germline gives CDR1 SGHVS, CDR2 FNYEAQ. Here the CDR3 reads CASSLDRDYLYNEQFF. DNA of the CDR3: TGTGCCAGCAGCTTGGATCGGGACTACCTTTACAATGAGCAGTTCTTC.

The rearrangement links TRBV5-1 to TRBJ2-3; D not certain. V lost 6 bases and J 0 bases, leaving 20 bases between the germline ends. The CDR3 loop spans 17 amino acids. Germline CDR1 and CDR2: SGHRS and YFSETQ. The CDR3 DNA follows: TGCGCCAGCACCCACGTCGGAGTGCGACTTAGCACAGATACGCAGTATTTT. Encoded protein: CASTHVGVRLSTDTQYF.

On this clonotype: One end of the junction fails to match germline, which may point to a read error. The chain employs TRBV7-7 and TRBJ2-1, with 9 bases matching TRBD1. This CDR3 region has 15 residues. Germline-derived CDR1 and CDR2 are SSHAT and FNYEAQ (reference sequence). In nucleotides, the CDR3 is TGTGCTAGCAGCCCCGGGACAGGGAGTTCCAATGAGCAGTTCTTC. Its protein product is CASSPGTGSSNEQFF.

In its sample, this clonotype was seen once. The chain joins TRBV5-1 to TRBJ2-7; the match to TRBD2 covers 11 bases. The ends lost 2 bases at V and 1 base at J; junction bases unmatched: 8. The CDR3 length is 17 residues. Germline V lookup: CDR1 SGHRS, CDR2 YFSETQ. DNA of the CDR3: TGCGCCAGCAGCTTCTACGCCGGGACTAGCGGTTCCTACGAGCAGTACTTC. Translation gives CASSFYAGTSGSYEQYF.

The table lists this clonotype with a few counts. The chain combines TRBV20-1 with TRBJ2-5, with D hard to call. There are 15 residues in the CDR3. The ends were cut back, 4 bases at V and 2 bases at J, with 17 bases in the middle. Germline V gene data show CDR1 as DFQATT and CDR2 as SNEGSKA (reference sequence). The CDR3 nucleotides are TGCAGTGCTATCCCAACCGCCGGCGCTCAAGAGACCCAGTACTTC. Translated, it gives CSAIPTAGAQETQYF.

This chain connects TRBV5-1 to TRBJ2-7; D possibly corresponds to TRBD2 (6 bases). The germline CDR1 and CDR2 sequences are SGHRS and YFSETQ. The length of the CDR3 is 11 residues. V lost 5 bases to trimming and J lost 7 bases, with 10 bases between them. The DNA of the CDR3 is TGCGCCAGCAGGGGGGGAGCTGAGCAGTACTTC. Translated, it gives CASRGGAEQYF.

V is TRBV5-1 and J is TRBJ2-1; D may be TRBD1 (5 bases). The germline V gene encodes CDR1 SGHRS and CDR2 YFSETQ. Trimming stripped 4 bases from V and 9 bases from J, with 23 bases between. CDR3 length: 16 residues. The CDR3 region has the DNA TGCGCCAGCAGCCCTAGGGGTAACACGCTACATGGTGAGCAGTTCTTC. Protein: CASSPRGNTLHGEQFF.

In its sample, this clonotype was seen a few times. V and J are TRBV29-1 and TRBJ1-4; 9 bases line up with TRBD1. Germline CDR1 is SQVTM and CDR2 is ANQGSEA. Trimming took 0 bases from V and 4 from J; bases not matched to a gene: 3. The CDR3 contains 15 residues. This CDR3 reads CSVEDPDRGNEKLFF. The CDR3 coding sequence is TGCAGCGTTGAAGATCCGGACAGGGGTAATGAAAAACTGTTTTTT.

The CDR3 region has the DNA TGCAGTGCTAGAGATCTAGGTCACGAGCAGTTCTTC. This gives the protein CSARDLGHEQFF. V is TRBV20-1 and J is TRBJ2-1; unclear D gene. Germline CDR1 and CDR2: DFQATT and SNEGSKA (reference sequence). The CDR3 contains 12 residues. V gave up 0 bases and J gave up 10 bases, with 10 bases separating them.

The V gene is TRBV20-1, the J gene TRBJ1-2, with a tentative D call TRBD1 (6 bases). The V and J ends lost 1 base and 7 bases respectively, with 19 bases between them. In germline, CDR1 is DFQATT, CDR2 SNEGSKA (reference sequence). The CDR3 spans 15 residues. The CDR3 loop is CSARVGGRGPSGYTF. In DNA form, the CDR3 reads TGCAGTGCTAGAGTTGGGGGCCGAGGCCCCAGTGGCTACACCTTC.

The J gene is TRBJ1-2, the V gene TRBV7-2; a possible D gene is TRBD1 (6 bases). This CDR3 contains 16 residues. Germline V gene data show CDR1 as SGHTA and CDR2 as FQGNSA. Trimming stripped 0 bases from V and 4 bases from J, with 15 bases between. In nucleotides, the CDR3 is TGTGCCAGCAGCTTAGCGCGGGTCAGGGGAGGCTATGGCTACACCTTC. Protein product: CASSLARVRGGYGYTF.